What follows are 8 T cell receptor beta chains derived from one specimen sequenced in a study of blood T cell repertoires in COVID-19. The protocol was immunoSEQ multiplex PCR, while the TCRdb copy is restricted to in-frame clones and leaves out a portion. The sample consists of 20,000 or so clones, about 90% of them appearing once. The sample comprised peripheral blood. These receptor sequences come from a human donor in a cohort sampled during active COVID-19.

This chain links TRBV18 with TRBJ1-2; weak D call: TRBD1 (6 bases). The CDR3 has 15 residues. Per germline, CDR1 KGHSH and CDR2 LQKENI. Trimming took off 2 bases at V and 7 bases at J, with 17 bases between the two ends. This chain's CDR3 is CASSPGSRGKFGYTF. Written as DNA, the CDR3 is TGTGCCAGCTCACCAGGGTCCAGGGGTAAATTTGGCTACACCTTC.

The rearrangement links TRBV27 to TRBJ2-7; weak D call: TRBD2 (5 bases). The germline V and J ends were trimmed by 5 bases and 5 bases, with 13 bases remaining between them. This CDR3 comprises 13 residues. Looked up from germline, CDR1 is MNHEY and CDR2 is SMNVEV (reference sequence). The CDR3 sequence is CASSRGIEDEQYF. DNA of the CDR3: TGTGCCAGCAGTCGGGGAATTGAGGACGAGCAGTACTTC.

This sequence joins TRBV5-6 and TRBJ1-1; 10 bases fit TRBD1. Germline CDR1 SGHDT, CDR2 YYEEEE. The CDR3 length is 15 residues. The junction had 6 bases not matched to a gene; V was cut back by 3 bases and J by 4 bases. The CDR3 reads CASSSGTGAGTEAFF. CDR3 bases: TGTGCCAGCAGCTCCGGGACAGGGGCGGGCACTGAAGCTTTCTTT.

V is TRBV11-2 and J is TRBJ2-1; D is ambiguous. Per the germline V gene, CDR1 is SGHAT and CDR2 is FQNNGV. V lost 5 bases to trimming and J lost 3 bases, with 20 bases between them. CDR3 length: 17 amino acids. Here the CDR3 reads CASSQLSSLVSYNEQFF. As DNA, the CDR3 is TGTGCCAGCAGCCAGCTGAGTTCGCTAGTTAGCTACAATGAGCAGTTCTTC.

The rearrangement joins TRBV9 to TRBJ2-1; tentative D call: TRBD2 (5 bases). The CDR3 is 13 amino acids. Germline V CDR1 and CDR2: SGDLS, YYNGEE. Trimming removed 0 bases at V and 7 bases at J, with 8 bases between. The CDR3 nucleotides read TGTGCCAGCAGCGTAGGGCGGAGGAATGAGCAGTTCTTC. It specifies CASSVGRRNEQFF.

The chain recombines TRBV18 with TRBJ2-7; D is uncertain. Trimming took off 2 bases at V and 0 bases at J, with 8 bases between the two ends. CDR1 is KGHSH and CDR2 is LQKENI in the germline V gene. The CDR3 sequence is 14 residues long. This chain's CDR3 is CASSPTTSSYEQYF. The CDR3 DNA follows: TGTGCCAGCTCACCAACGACAAGCTCCTACGAGCAGTACTTC.

The J gene is TRBJ2-2, the V gene TRBV30, with D possibly matching TRBD1 (6 bases). Trimming took off 2 bases at V and 7 bases at J, with 14 bases between the two ends. The CDR3 loop spans 14 amino acids. CDR1 and CDR2 from the germline V gene are GTSNPN and SVGIG (reference sequence). The CDR3 region has the DNA TGTGCCTGGAGTAATCAGGGGAGAGGCGGGGAGCTGTTTTTT. It translates to CAWSNQGRGGELFF.

The V and J genes are TRBV10-2 and TRBJ2-2; 10 bases line up with TRBD1. CDR3 length: 15 residues. From germline, CDR1 is WSHSY and CDR2 SAAADI. Trimming cost V 7 bases and J 5 bases; bases outside gene matches: 7. The CDR3 protein is CASIFDRGRTGELFF. The CDR3 region has the DNA TGCGCCAGCATATTTGACAGGGGGCGAACCGGGGAGCTGTTTTTT.